This T cell receptor (beta chain) is from a study of T cell responses to AZD1222 COVID-19 vaccine (dated by TCRdb to the early 2020s). General notes on the study: A total of 233 trial participants underwent TCR sequencing, of whom under 220 had received two doses of AZD1222 and approximately 26 had received two doses of the MenACWY control vaccine. Trial participants were enrolled by age into subgroups of 18-55, 56-69 and 70-plus years, and 148, 28 and 57 TCR-sequenced participants, respectively, were included in these subgroups.

This specimen's time point label, interpreted: about 28 days (+/-7) after the second vaccine dose. Because spike-specific TCR depth and breadth did not differ between the two schedules, AZD1222 recipients who got a second dose at roughly 4 weeks were pooled with those who got a second dose at roughly 12 weeks. Vaccinee samples were obtained from the UK trials COV001 and COV002, which included a single-blind randomized controlled phase 2/3 trial of AZD1222 (ChAdOx1 nCoV-19) in healthy adults. Trial participant PBMC samples were collected at day 0 and day 28 after the second dose for TCRbeta chain sequencing. For this clone: Its antigen remains unidentified. Base qualities are not recorded, but no much larger clone differs from it by a single base.

Trimming at the junction amounts to 11 bases on V and 2 bases on J, and the germline ends lie 10 bases apart. There are 12 amino acids in the CDR3, from cysteine to phenylalanine inclusive. The retained sequence is limited to the CDR3, 36 bases, with the frame set at the first base. CDR1 and CDR2 are drawn from the germline V gene (reference sequence): MNHNY, SVGAGI. The CDR3 regions of human TCRbeta chains were analyzed by immunosequencing. From the authors' description of their analysis: Repertoire TCRs were matched against a reference library of SARS-CoV-2-specific TCRs generated with the MIRA antigen-specificity platform. Breadth was defined as the fraction of unique TCRs that were SARS-CoV-2-associated, and depth was defined as the fraction of total T cells that were SARS-CoV-2-associated. Using the MIRA data, each spike-specific TCR was assigned both to the spike region to which the TCR was reactive and to a CD4 or CD8 class. Log10-transformed breadth and depth values were compared by one-way ANOVA with Sidak's multiple comparisons tests. TCRdb's version of the immuneACCESS table is confined to in-frame rearrangements and falls short of the full clone set. An unresolved V gene accounts for under half of the shortfall where checked; the remainder is of unknown origin. V and J calls and clone size are given by that table; D and trimming were obtained from the DNA. The sample table contains about 180,000 clones; only one count was recorded for around 89% of them. The ten top clones hold more than 25% of the sample.

The full study reports these points: Most participants were white British and females outnumbered males, and the authors suggested that clonal diversity may have been underestimated. Because no day 14 peak-response samples were available, the repertoires could be characterized only after the peak T cell response. In the small 56-69-year group, the increase in depth fell short of significance, most likely because of low power. Epitopes outside the regions mutated in the B.1.351 and B.1.1.7 variants were reportedly recognized by nearly half of the unique spike-specific TCRs. The whole spike protein was spanned by vaccine-associated CD4 TCRs, and dominant responses were seen in regions 160-218 and 743-854. Conclusions about previously exposed vaccinees are limited because only six or seven AZD1222 recipients were SARS-CoV-2 seropositive at baseline. After two AZD1222 doses, both the breadth and the depth of spike-specific TCRs were significantly higher than at day 0 and than in MenACWY recipients.

This material consisted of peripheral blood, taken 28 days after the second AZD1222 dose. This receptor chain uses TRBV6-6 and TRBJ1-5; the D gene remains uncertain. This clonotype was sampled from an adult who received the AZD1222 COVID-19 vaccine. The CDR3 region: CAAGRGNQPQHF. The DNA is TGTGCCGCAGGACGGGGCAATCAGCCCCAGCATTTT.